This TCR beta chain was profiled in a study of T cells in Graves' hyperthyroidism and ophthalmopathy. This clonotype was detected ten times or more. The antigen is unknown. Trimming removed 0 bases at V and 1 base at J, with 16 bases between. The CDR3 loop spans 17 amino acids. From germline, CDR1 is SGDLS and CDR2 YYNGEE. Patients affected by ophthalmopathy presented a Clinical Activity Score of at least 3, a NOSPECS grade of at least 4, and disease duration below 3 months. The source material, RNA transcripts, was used to amplify TCR beta CDR3 regions. HTBI primers drove first-round RT-PCR of the TCR CDR3. Via MiXCR, TCRdb re-called the multiplex PCR reads, giving one row per CDR3 protein. The data contain 300,000 to 400,000 distinct CDR3 sequences, about 18% of them singletons. Overall study results and limits: Ophthalmopathy could be told apart from stable hyperthyroidism with a 13 V-J model. A median roughly six months before onset, the model predicted ophthalmopathy.

The source material was blood. The TCR comes from a man younger than 35 with Graves' ophthalmopathy. This chain links TRBV9 with TRBJ1-1; D not resolved. CDR3 coding DNA: TGTGCCAGCAGCGTAGTCCCCGAGCCTTTCGCGAACACTGAAGCTTTCTTT. It specifies CASSVVPEPFANTEAFF.